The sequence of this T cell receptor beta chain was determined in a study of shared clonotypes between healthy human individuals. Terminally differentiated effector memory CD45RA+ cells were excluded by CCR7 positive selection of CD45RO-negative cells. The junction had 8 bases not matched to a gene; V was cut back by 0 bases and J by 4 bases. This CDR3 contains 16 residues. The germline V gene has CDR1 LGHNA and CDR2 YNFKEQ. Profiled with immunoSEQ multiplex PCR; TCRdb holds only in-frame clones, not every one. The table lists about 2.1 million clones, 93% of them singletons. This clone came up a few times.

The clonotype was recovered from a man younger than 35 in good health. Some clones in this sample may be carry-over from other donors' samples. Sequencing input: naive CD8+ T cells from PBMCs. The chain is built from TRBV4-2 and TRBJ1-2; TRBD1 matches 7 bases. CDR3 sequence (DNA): TGTGCCAGCAGCCAAGATCGACAGGGAAGGGTCTATGGCTACACCTTC. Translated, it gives CASSQDRQGRVYGYTF.